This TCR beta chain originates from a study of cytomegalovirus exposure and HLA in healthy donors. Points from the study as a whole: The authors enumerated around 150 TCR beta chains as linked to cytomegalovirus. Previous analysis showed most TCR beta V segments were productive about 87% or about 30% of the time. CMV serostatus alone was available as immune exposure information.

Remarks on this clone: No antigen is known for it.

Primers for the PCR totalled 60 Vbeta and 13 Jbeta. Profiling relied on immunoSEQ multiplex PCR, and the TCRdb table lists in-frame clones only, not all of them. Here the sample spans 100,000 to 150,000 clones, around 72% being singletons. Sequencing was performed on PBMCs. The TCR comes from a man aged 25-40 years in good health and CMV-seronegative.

CDR3 region: CASSPINTGELFF. CDR3 bases: TGCGCCAGCAGTCCCATTAACACCGGGGAGCTGTTTTTT. This rearrangement joins TRBV4-3 to TRBJ2-2, with D uncertain. V lost 6 bases to trimming and J lost 2 bases, with 7 bases between them. Germline assignment: CDR1 LGHNA and CDR2 YSLEER. The CDR3 contains 13 residues.